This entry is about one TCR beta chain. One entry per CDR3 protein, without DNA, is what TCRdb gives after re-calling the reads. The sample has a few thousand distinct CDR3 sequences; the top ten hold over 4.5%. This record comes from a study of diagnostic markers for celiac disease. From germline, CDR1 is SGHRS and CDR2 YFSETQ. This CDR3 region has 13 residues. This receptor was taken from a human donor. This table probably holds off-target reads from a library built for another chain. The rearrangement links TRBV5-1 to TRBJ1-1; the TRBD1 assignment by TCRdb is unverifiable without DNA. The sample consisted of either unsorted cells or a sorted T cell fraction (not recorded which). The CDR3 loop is CASSTRDRDKAFF. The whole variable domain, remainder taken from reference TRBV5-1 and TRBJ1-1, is KAGVTQTPRYLIKTRGQQVTLSCSPISGHRSVSWYQQTPGQGLQFLFEYFSETQRNKGNFPGRFSGRQFSNSRSEMNVSTLELGDSALYLCASSTRDRDKAFFGQGTRLTVV.